The 11 T cell receptor beta chains given below trace back to one sample, sequenced in a study of cytomegalovirus exposure and HLA in healthy donors. Vbeta (60) and Jbeta (13) primers were used in the PCR. The assay was immunoSEQ multiplex PCR, and TCRdb's table has in-frame clones only and misses some. The top ten hold more than 1.5% of the sample, which has 150,000 to 200,000 clones, about 80% seen once. Sequences were obtained from PBMCs. These receptors all come from a man aged 40-50 years in good health and CMV-seronegative.

This clone was picked up a small number of times. V and J are TRBV6-5 and TRBJ1-1; D not certain. Germline V gene data show CDR1 as MNHEY and CDR2 as SVGAGI. With 6 bases removed from V and 8 bases from J, the gap between germline ends came to 13 bases. This CDR3 is 12 amino acids long. The DNA of the CDR3 is TGTGCCAGCAGCCGGGCGGGGAGAGAAGCTTTCTTT. This sequence encodes CASSRAGREAFF.

This clone appeared once. V and J are TRBV9 and TRBJ2-3, with D perhaps TRBD2 (5 bases). Trimming cost V 3 bases and J 4 bases, with 21 bases left between them. The CDR3 totals 17 residues. From germline, CDR1 is SGDLS and CDR2 YYNGEE. This CDR3 reads CASSALPPGRGSDTQYF. The CDR3 coding sequence is TGTGCCAGCAGCGCCCTACCACCGGGGAGAGGGTCAGATACGCAGTATTTT.

The rearrangement links TRBV7-7 to TRBJ2-5; 13 bases are a match to TRBD2. The germline V gene has CDR1 SSHAT and CDR2 FNYEAQ (reference sequence). The CDR3 has 15 amino acids. This CDR3 reads CASGTSGKGQETQYF. The CDR3 DNA is TGTGCTAGCGGGACTAGCGGGAAAGGCCAAGAGACCCAGTACTTC.

The chain recombines TRBV4-1 with TRBJ2-3; TRBD1 is a possible D gene (7 bases). Germline CDR1 is MGHRA and CDR2 is YSYEKL. Trimming took 4 bases from V and 8 from J, leaving 28 bases between them. The CDR3 loop spans 18 amino acids. Here the CDR3 reads CASSRGETGAPVTGTQYF. The CDR3 DNA reads TGCGCCAGCAGCCGGGGGGAAACAGGGGCCCCAGTAACGGGTACGCAGTATTTT.

The chain joins TRBV30 to TRBJ2-7; the D gene is possibly TRBD2 (5 bases). Per the germline V gene, CDR1 is GTSNPN and CDR2 is SVGIG (reference sequence). Trimming took 1 base from V and 7 from J, leaving 11 bases between them. CDR3 size: 12 residues. CDR3: CAWSGGLREQYF. As DNA, the CDR3 is TGTGCCTGGAGTGGAGGACTGAGGGAGCAGTACTTC.

The CDR3 sequence is CASSPSGQGNTGELFF. The CDR3 DNA sequence: TGCGCCAGCAGCCCCTCCGGACAGGGGAACACCGGGGAGCTGTTTTTT. The chain recombines TRBV5-1 with TRBJ2-2, with TRBD1 matching 8 bases. This CDR3 region has 16 residues. Per germline, CDR1 SGHRS and CDR2 YFSETQ. V lost 4 bases and J lost 1; bases outside the gene matches: 6.

V gene TRBV6-5 combines with J gene TRBJ2-5, with 7 bases fitting TRBD1. Losses at the gene ends were 7 bases for V and 5 bases for J; bases not matched to a gene: 4. The CDR3 loop spans 12 amino acids. Germline-derived CDR1 and CDR2 are MNHEY and SVGAGI. Written as DNA, the CDR3 is TGTGCCAGCATGAGAGGGGGCGAGACCCAGTACTTC. Amino acids: CASMRGGETQYF.

V is TRBV28 and J is TRBJ1-1; a possible D gene is TRBD1 (5 bases). V dropped 0 bases and J dropped 7 bases, with 15 bases sitting between them. The germline gives CDR1 MDHEN, CDR2 SYDVKM. There are 15 residues in the CDR3. DNA for the CDR3: TGTGCCAGCAGTTTATGGGGGAGCGGGGGAAGTGAAGCTTTCTTT. This sequence encodes CASSLWGSGGSEAFF.

The rearrangement joins TRBV6-5 to TRBJ2-7; D may be TRBD2 (6 bases). Deletions cut 6 bases from V and 3 bases from J, with 15 bases between. This CDR3 region has 14 residues. CDR1 MNHEY and CDR2 SVGAGI come from the germline V gene. The CDR3: CASSPTGTYYEQYF. CDR3 in DNA: TGTGCCAGCAGCCCTACCGGGACTTACTACGAGCAGTACTTC.

V usage is TRBV7-9 and J usage is TRBJ2-5; 9 bases map to TRBD2. CDR1 is SEHNR, CDR2 FQNEAQ, per germline (reference sequence). J was trimmed by 5 bases and V by 1 base; bases with no gene match: 11. The CDR3 has 17 residues. CDR3 in amino acids: CASSLGTARGGGETQYF. The CDR3 DNA reads TGTGCCAGCAGCTTAGGAACTGCGCGGGGGGGCGGTGAGACCCAGTACTTC.

J is TRBJ2-7 and V is TRBV13; 11 bases fit TRBD1. Germline V gives CDR1 PRHDT, CDR2 FYEKMQ (reference sequence). The CDR3 runs to 16 residues. J was trimmed by 2 bases and V by 5 bases; bases with no gene match: 8. The CDR3 here is CASSPPDRGLPYEQYF. CDR3 nucleotides: TGTGCCAGCAGCCCTCCGGACAGGGGGCTTCCCTACGAGCAGTACTTC. The full variable domain, with the rest looked up from reference TRBV13 and TRBJ2-7, is AAGVIQSPRHLIKEKRETATLKCYPIPRHDTVYWYQQGPGQDPQFLISFYEKMQSDKGSIPDRFSAQQFSDYHSELNMSSLELGDSALYFCASSPPDRGLPYEQYFGPGTRLTVT.